The 2 T cell receptor beta chains below were found in one sample sequenced in a study of OX40 agonist ivuxolimab in advanced cancers. Sequenced by immunoSEQ multiplex PCR; TCRdb stores in-frame clones only, minus some. The sample lists about 55,000 clones, approximately 84% occurring once. The material was CD4+ or CD8+ T cells sorted from blood, obtained in a trial of the OX40 agonist ivuxolimab. These receptors all stem from an adult with an advanced solid tumor such as melanoma, head and neck, liver or kidney cancer.

The chain recombines TRBV23-1 with TRBJ2-1; 8 nucleotides align to TRBD1. TRBV23-1 is assigned to the ORF class and has an uncertain function. Trimming took 6 bases from V and 9 from J; bases not matched to a gene: 13. This CDR3 has 15 residues. DNA of the CDR3: TGCGCCAGCAGGCAACAGGGGGAGGCTTTGGCTGAGCAGTTCTTC. Residues: CASRQQGEALAEQFF.

The chain employs TRBV19 and TRBJ1-4, with D hard to call. The CDR3 sequence is 13 residues long. Germline CDR1 reads LNHDA; CDR2 reads SQIVND (reference sequence). With 9 bases removed from V and 8 bases from J, the gap between germline ends came to 16 bases. As DNA, the CDR3 is TGTGCCAGCCTTACACCGGCAGGCGAAAAACTGTTTTTT. Protein sequence: CASLTPAGEKLFF. The whole variable domain, remainder taken from reference TRBV19 and TRBJ1-4, is DGGITQSPKYLFRKEGQNVTLSCEQNLNHDAMYWYRQDPGQGLRLIYYSQIVNDFQKGDIAEGYSVSREKKESFPLTVTSAQKNPTAFYLCASLTPAGEKLFFGSGTQLSVL.